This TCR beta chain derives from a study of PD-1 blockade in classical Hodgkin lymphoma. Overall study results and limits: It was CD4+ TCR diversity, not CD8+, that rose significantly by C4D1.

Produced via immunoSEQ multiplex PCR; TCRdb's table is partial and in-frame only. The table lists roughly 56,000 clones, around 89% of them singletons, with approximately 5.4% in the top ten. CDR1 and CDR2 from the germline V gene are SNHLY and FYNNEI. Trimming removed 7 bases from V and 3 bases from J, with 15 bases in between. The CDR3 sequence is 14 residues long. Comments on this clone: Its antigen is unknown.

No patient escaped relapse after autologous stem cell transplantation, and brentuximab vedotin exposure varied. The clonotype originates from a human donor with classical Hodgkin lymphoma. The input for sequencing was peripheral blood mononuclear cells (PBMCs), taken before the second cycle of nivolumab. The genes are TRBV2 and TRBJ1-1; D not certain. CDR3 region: CASTLLGPDTEAFF. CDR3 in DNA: TGTGCCAGCACCCTACTCGGGCCTGACACTGAAGCTTTCTTT.